The entry below describes one TCR beta chain. The CDR3 loop spans 15 amino acids. Trimming stripped 3 bases from V and 2 bases from J, with 11 bases between. Germline loops: CDR1 SGHVS, CDR2 FQNEAQ. These data originate in a study of blood T cell repertoires in COVID-19. About the study: In each case, the material was cDNA or gDNA derived from T cells, B-cell-depleted T cells, or PBMCs.

TCRdb's table, derived via immunoSEQ multiplex PCR, lists solely in-frame clones and lacks some. The sample lists 150,000 to 200,000 clones; more than 75% were seen once. Participant reports of clinical history set cohort assignment. The gene calls are TRBV7-8 and TRBJ1-5; D is unresolved. The receptor was derived from a woman aged 45-65 years with acute COVID-19. The specimen was PBMCs or T cells enriched from blood (not recorded which). CDR3 DNA sequence: TGTGCCAGCAGCTTGACGGGGTCCGGCAATCAGCCCCAGCATTTT. Its translation is CASSLTGSGNQPQHF.